Listed below are T cell receptor beta chains from one sample, sequenced in a study of T cells in Graves' hyperthyroidism and ophthalmopathy. TCRdb recomputed calls from the multiplex PCR reads with MiXCR, one row per CDR3 protein. Among hundreds of thousands of distinct CDR3 sequences listed, approximately 14% were seen once. The sequencing input was blood. Receptors were obtained from a young man with Graves' ophthalmopathy. Each CDR3 is given with its conserved first and last residue. Each record gives: V gene, D gene, clone size, J gene, CDR3 protein, CDR3 DNA. The D gene is left open where the match is weak. Rows give clone size only sometimes, using once, few, many, or a class for an expanded clone.

TRBV18	TRBD1	-	TRBJ2-4	CASSRQGDYKNIQYF	TGTGCCAGCTCACGACAGGGAGACTACAAAAACATTCAGTACTTC
TRBV15	-	-	TRBJ1-2	CATRDPGANYGYTF	TGTGCCACCAGAGACCCGGGGGCGAACTATGGCTACACCTTC
TRBV4-1	TRBD2	-	TRBJ2-1	CASSQVQRGSTYNEQFF	TGCGCCAGCAGCCAAGTCCAGCGGGGGAGTACCTACAATGAGCAGTTCTTC
TRBV4-2	TRBD2	-	TRBJ2-1	CASRPTSEESNEQFF	TGTGCCAGCAGACCGACTAGCGAAGAGAGCAATGAGCAGTTCTTC
TRBV3-1	-	many	TRBJ1-5	CASSQQQGSNQPQHF	TGTGCCAGCAGCCAGCAACAGGGTAGCAATCAGCCCCAGCATTTT
TRBV28	TRBD1	few	TRBJ2-6	CASSTPATSGGKSGANVLTF	TGTGCCAGCAGTACCCCAGCTACGTCAGGGGGCAAATCTGGGGCCAACGTCCTGACTTTC
TRBV24-1	TRBD1	many	TRBJ1-5	CATSDNLSGTGRNQPQHF	TGTGCCACCAGTGATAACCTCTCCGGGACAGGAAGGAATCAGCCCCAGCATTTT
TRBV7-2	-	-	TRBJ1-6	CASSTWAENSPLHF	TGTGCCAGCAGCACCTGGGCTGAGAATTCACCCCTCCACTTT
TRBV10-3	-	-	TRBJ2-1	CTISATVGGNEQFF	TGTACCATCAGTGCGACAGTGGGGGGCAATGAGCAGTTCTTC
TRBV28	-	-	TRBJ1-3	CASSLFSSGNTIYF	TGTGCCAGCAGTTTATTCTCCTCTGGAAACACCATATATTTT